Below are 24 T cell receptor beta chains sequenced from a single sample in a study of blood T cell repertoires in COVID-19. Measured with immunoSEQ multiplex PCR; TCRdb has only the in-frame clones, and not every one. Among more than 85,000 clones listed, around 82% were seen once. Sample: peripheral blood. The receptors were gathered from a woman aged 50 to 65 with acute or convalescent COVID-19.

Here the CDR3 DNA reads TGCGCCAGCAGCAGAGGACAGTCGACGGGATCAGTGAGCCTTAACACCGGGGAGCTGTTTTTT. Protein sequence: CASSRGQSTGSVSLNTGELFF. The genes are TRBV5-1 and TRBJ2-2; weak D call: TRBD1 (6 bases). Per germline, CDR1 SGHRS and CDR2 YFSETQ. The V and J ends lost 4 bases and 2 bases respectively, with 30 bases between them. The CDR3 contains 21 residues.

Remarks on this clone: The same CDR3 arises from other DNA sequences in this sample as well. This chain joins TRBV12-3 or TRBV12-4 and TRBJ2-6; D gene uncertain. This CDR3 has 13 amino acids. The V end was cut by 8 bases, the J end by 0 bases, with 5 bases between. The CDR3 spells CASSSSGANVLTF. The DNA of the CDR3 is TGTGCCAGCTCGTCCTCTGGGGCCAACGTCCTGACTTTC.

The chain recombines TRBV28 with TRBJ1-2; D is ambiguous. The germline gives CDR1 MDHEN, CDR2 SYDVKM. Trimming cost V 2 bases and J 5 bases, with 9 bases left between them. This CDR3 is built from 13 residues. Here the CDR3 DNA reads TGTGCCAGCAGTTTACGCGGACTTTATGGCTACACCTTC. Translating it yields CASSLRGLYGYTF.

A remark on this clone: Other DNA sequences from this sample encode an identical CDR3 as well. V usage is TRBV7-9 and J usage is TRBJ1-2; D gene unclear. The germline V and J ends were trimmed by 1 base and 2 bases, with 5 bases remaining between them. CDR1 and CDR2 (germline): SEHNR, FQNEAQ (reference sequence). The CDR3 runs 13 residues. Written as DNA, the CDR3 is TGTGCCAGCAGCTTAGGGCAAAACTATGGCTACACCTTC. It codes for CASSLGQNYGYTF.

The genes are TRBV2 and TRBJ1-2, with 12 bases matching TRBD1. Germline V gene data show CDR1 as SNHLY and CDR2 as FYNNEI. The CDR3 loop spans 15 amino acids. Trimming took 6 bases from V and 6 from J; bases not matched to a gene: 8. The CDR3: CASRAGTGGDDGYTF. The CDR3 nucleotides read TGTGCCAGCAGGGCCGGGACAGGGGGCGATGATGGCTACACCTTC.

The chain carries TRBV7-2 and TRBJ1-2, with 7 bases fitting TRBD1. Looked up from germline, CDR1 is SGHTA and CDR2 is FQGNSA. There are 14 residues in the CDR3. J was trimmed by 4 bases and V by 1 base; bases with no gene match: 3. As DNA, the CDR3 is TGTGCCAGCAGCTTAGGGGGACAGTCCTATGGCTACACCTTC. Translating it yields CASSLGGQSYGYTF.

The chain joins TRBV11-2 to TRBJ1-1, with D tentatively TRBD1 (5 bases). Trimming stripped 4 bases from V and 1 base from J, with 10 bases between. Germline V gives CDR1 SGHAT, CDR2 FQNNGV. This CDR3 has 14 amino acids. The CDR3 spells CASSYYQGNTEAFF. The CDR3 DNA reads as TGTGCCAGCAGCTATTATCAGGGGAACACTGAAGCTTTCTTT.

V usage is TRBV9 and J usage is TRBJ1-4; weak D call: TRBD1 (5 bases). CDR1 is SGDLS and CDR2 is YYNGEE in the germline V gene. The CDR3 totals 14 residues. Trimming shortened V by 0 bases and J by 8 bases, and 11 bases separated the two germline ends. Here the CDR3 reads CASSVGVAGEKLFF. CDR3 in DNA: TGTGCCAGCAGCGTAGGTGTAGCAGGGGAAAAACTGTTTTTT.

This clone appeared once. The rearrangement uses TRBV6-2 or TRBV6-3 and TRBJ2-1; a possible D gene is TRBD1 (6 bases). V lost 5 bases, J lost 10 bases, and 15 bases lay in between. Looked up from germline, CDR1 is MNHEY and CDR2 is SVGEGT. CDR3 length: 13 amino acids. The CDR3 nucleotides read TGTGCCAGCAGTAAAAACAGGGTTCACGAGCAGTTCTTC. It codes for CASSKNRVHEQFF.

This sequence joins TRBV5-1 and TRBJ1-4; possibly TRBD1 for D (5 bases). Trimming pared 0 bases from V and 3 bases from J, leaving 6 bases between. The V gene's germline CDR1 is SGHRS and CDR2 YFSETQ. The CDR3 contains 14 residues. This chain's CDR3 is CASSLGQPNEKLFF. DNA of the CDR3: TGCGCCAGCAGCTTGGGACAGCCTAATGAAAAACTGTTTTTT.

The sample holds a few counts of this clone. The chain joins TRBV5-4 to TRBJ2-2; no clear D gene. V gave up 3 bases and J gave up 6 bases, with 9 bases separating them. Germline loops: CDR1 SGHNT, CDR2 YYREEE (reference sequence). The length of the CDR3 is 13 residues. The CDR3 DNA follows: TGTGCCAGCAGCTCGTTAATTGCCGGGGAGCTGTTTTTT. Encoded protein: CASSSLIAGELFF.

The CDR3 nucleotides read TGTGCCAGCGTTGAACGAGGGTATGTCTACGAGCAGTACTTC. Protein sequence: CASVERGYVYEQYF. The chain carries TRBV28 and TRBJ2-7; a weak D match, TRBD2 (5 bases). The CDR3 totals 14 residues. V gave up 8 bases and J gave up 3 bases, with 17 bases separating them. CDR1 and CDR2 (germline): MDHEN, SYDVKM. Together with reference TRBV28 and TRBJ2-7, the CDR3 gives the full variable domain: DVKVTQSSRYLVKRTGEKVFLECVQDMDHENMFWYRQDPGLGLRLIYFSYDVKMKEKGDIPEGYSVSREKKERFSLILESASTNQTSMYLCASVERGYVYEQYFGPGTRLTVT.

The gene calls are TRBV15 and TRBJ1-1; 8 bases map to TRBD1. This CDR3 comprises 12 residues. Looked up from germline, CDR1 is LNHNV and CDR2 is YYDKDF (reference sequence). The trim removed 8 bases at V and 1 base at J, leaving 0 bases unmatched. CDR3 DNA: TGTGCCACCGGGACAGGGAACACTGAAGCTTTCTTT. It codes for CATGTGNTEAFF. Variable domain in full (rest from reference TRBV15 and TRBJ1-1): DAMVIQNPRYQVTQFGKPVTLSCSQTLNHNVMYWYQQKSSQAPKLLFHYYDKDFNNEADTPDNFQSRRPNTSFCFLDIRSPGLGDTAMYLCATGTGNTEAFFGQGTRLTVV.

CDR3 in amino acids: CALIARDRTPYEQYF. The CDR3 DNA follows: TGTGCCCTTATAGCAAGGGACAGGACCCCCTACGAGCAGTACTTC. The chain couples TRBV13 to TRBJ2-7; 8 bases are shared with TRBD1. The CDR3 is made up of 15 amino acids. Germline V gene lookup returns CDR1 PRHDT and CDR2 FYEKMQ (reference sequence). V lost 11 bases and J lost 2; bases outside the gene matches: 14.

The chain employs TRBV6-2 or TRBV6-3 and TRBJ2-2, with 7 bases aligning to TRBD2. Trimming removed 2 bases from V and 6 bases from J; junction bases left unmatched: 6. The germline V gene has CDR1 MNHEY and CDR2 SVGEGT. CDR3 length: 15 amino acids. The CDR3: CASSYETSWPGELFF. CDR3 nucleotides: TGTGCCAGCAGTTACGAGACTAGCTGGCCCGGGGAGCTGTTTTTT.

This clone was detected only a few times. CDR3: CASVPNSGANEKLFF. The CDR3 DNA is TGTGCCAGCGTCCCGAACAGCGGGGCTAATGAAAAACTGTTTTTT. The genes are TRBV7-8 and TRBJ1-4, with D uncertain. The V gene lost 8 bases and the J gene lost 3 bases, with 16 bases spanning the gap. The CDR3 is 15 amino acids. Per germline, CDR1 SGHVS and CDR2 FQNEAQ.

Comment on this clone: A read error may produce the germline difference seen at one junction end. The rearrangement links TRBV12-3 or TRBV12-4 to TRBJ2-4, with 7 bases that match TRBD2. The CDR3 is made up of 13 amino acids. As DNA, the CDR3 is TGTGCCAGTCTCTCTCGTGGGACTACTGAGTATGATTTC. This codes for CASLSRGTTEYDF.

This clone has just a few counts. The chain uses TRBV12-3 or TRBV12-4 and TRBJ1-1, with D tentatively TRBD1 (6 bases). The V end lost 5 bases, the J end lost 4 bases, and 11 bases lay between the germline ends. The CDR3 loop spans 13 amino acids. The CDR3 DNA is TGTGCCAGCAGTCCTCTACAGGGCACTGAAGCTTTCTTT. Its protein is CASSPLQGTEAFF.

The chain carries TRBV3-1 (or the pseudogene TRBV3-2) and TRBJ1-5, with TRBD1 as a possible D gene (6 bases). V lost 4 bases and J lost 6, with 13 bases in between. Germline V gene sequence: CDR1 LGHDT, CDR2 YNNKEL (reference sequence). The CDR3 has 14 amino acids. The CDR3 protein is CASSPTGLGQPQHF. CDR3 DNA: TGTGCCAGCAGCCCTACAGGGTTAGGTCAGCCCCAGCATTTT.

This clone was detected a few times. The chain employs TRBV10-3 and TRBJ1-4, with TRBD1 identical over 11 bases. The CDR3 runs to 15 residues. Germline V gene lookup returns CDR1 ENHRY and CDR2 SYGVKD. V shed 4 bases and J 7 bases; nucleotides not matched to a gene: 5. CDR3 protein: CAISAGQGAVEKLFF. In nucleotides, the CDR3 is TGTGCCATCAGTGCCGGACAGGGGGCGGTTGAAAAACTGTTTTTT.

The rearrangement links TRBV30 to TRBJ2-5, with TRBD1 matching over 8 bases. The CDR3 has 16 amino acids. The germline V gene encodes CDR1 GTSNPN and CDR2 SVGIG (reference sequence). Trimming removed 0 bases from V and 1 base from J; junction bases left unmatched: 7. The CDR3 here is CAWSVQAGGFQETQYF. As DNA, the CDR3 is TGTGCCTGGAGTGTACAGGCAGGGGGCTTCCAAGAGACCCAGTACTTC.

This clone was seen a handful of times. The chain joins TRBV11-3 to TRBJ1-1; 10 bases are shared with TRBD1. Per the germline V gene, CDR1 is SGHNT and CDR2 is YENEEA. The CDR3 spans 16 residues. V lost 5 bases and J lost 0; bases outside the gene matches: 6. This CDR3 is CASSMGQGNMNTEAFF. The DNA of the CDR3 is TGTGCCAGCAGCATGGGACAGGGGAACATGAACACTGAAGCTTTCTTT.

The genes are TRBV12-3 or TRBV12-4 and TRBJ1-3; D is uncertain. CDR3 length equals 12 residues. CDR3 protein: CAASISGNTIYF. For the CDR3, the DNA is TGTGCAGCGTCCATCTCTGGAAACACCATATATTTT.

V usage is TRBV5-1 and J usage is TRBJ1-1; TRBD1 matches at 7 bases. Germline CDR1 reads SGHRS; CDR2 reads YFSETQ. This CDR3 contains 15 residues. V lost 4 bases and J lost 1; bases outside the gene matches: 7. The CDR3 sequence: CASSPTGRRNTEAFF. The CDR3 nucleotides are TGCGCCAGCAGCCCGACAGGGCGAAGGAACACTGAAGCTTTCTTT.